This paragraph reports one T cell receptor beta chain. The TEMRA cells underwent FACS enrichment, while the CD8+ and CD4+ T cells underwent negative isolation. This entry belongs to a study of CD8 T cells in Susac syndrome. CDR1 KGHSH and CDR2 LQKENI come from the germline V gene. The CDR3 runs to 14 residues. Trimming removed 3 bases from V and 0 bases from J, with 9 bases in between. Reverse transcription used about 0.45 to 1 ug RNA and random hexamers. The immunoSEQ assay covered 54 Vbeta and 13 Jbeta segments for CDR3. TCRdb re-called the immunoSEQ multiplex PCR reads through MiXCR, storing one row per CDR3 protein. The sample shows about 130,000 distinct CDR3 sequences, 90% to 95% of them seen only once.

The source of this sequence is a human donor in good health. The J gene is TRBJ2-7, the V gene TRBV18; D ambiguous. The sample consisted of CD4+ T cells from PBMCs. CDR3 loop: CASSPGPLSYEQYF. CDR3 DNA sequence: TGTGCCAGCTCACCGGGTCCCCTCTCCTACGAGCAGTACTTC. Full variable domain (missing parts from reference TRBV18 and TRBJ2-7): NAGVMQNPRHLVRRRGQEARLRCSPMKGHSHVYWYRQLPEEGLKFMVYLQKENIIDESGMPKERFSAEFPKEGPSILRIQQVVRGDSAAYFCASSPGPLSYEQYFGPGTRLTVT.